These T cell receptor beta chains were read from a single sample in a study of post-analysis software for immune sequencing data. TCRdb re-called the PCR reads through MiXCR, storing one row per CDR3 protein. The table shows approximately 630,000 distinct CDR3 sequences, with approximately 59% occurring only once. Sequenced sample: blood. The receptors shown here come from a girl aged 2-15 years with multiple sclerosis. CDR3s include the opening cysteine and the closing phenylalanine or tryptophan. The order of the fields is D gene, V gene, clone size, J gene, CDR3 protein, CDR3 DNA. D genes are given only for firm matches. Only some rows state a clone size, as once, few, many or a class for expanded clones.

D: .
V: TRBV6-5
size: .
J: TRBJ1-1
CDR3: CASSRDSVNTEAFF
DNA: TGTGCCAGCAGTCGGGACTCCGTGAACACTGAAGCTTTCTTT

D: .
V: TRBV6-2/TRBV6-3
size: .
J: TRBJ2-7
CDR3: CASSLGQLPSYEQYF
DNA: TGTGCCAGCAGTCTCGGACAGTTACCTTCCTACGAGCAGTACTTC

D: .
V: TRBV12-3/TRBV12-4
size: .
J: TRBJ2-1
CDR3: CASSTSGSGYNEQFF
DNA: TGTGCCAGCTCCACCTCCGGGAGCGGGTACAATGAGCAGTTCTTC

D: .
V: TRBV2
size: .
J: TRBJ2-2
CDR3: CASRESPSNTGELFF
DNA: TGTGCCAGCAGGGAGTCCCCCTCGAACACCGGGGAGCTGTTTTTT

D: TRBD1
V: TRBV28
size: .
J: TRBJ1-2
CDR3: CASSLQPSGTGNGYTF
DNA: TGTGCCAGCAGTTTGCAGCCTTCCGGGACAGGGAATGGCTACACCTTC

D: TRBD2
V: TRBV3-1
size: .
J: TRBJ2-4
CDR3: CASSQPGLAGAGGIQYF
DNA: TGTGCCAGCAGCCAACCGGGACTAGCGGGAGCCGGAGGCATTCAGTACTTC

D: TRBD1
V: TRBV6-5
size: .
J: TRBJ1-1
CDR3: CASSWDRVRAFF
DNA: TGTGCCAGCAGTTGGGACAGGGTAAGAGCTTTCTTT

D: .
V: TRBV2
size: .
J: TRBJ1-2
CDR3: CASREDSSNYGYTF
DNA: TGTGCCAGCAGGGAGGACAGCTCCAACTATGGCTACACCTTC

D: TRBD2
V: TRBV7-9
size: .
J: TRBJ2-1
CDR3: CASSSGSGSSYNEQFF
DNA: TGTGCCAGCAGCTCTGGTAGCGGGAGCTCCTACAATGAGCAGTTCTTC

D: TRBD1
V: TRBV7-9
size: .
J: TRBJ2-2
CDR3: CASSLPWTGGGGELFF
DNA: TGTGCCAGCAGCTTACCTTGGACAGGGGGCGGCGGGGAGCTGTTTTTT

D: TRBD2
V: TRBV7-2
size: .
J: TRBJ2-1
CDR3: CASSLKAGGPREQFF
DNA: TGTGCCAGCAGCTTAAAGGCGGGAGGGCCGAGAGAGCAGTTCTTC

D: .
V: TRBV12-3/TRBV12-4
size: few
J: TRBJ2-1
CDR3: CASSLSRENEQFF
DNA: TGTGCCAGCAGTTTAAGTAGGGAGAATGAGCAGTTCTTC

D: .
V: TRBV9
size: .
J: TRBJ1-1
CDR3: CASNHAGQNTEAFF
DNA: TGTGCCAGCAACCACGCGGGACAGAACACTGAAGCTTTCTTT

D: .
V: TRBV2
size: .
J: TRBJ2-1
CDR3: CASSRWADAYNEQFF
DNA: TGTGCCAGCAGCCGGTGGGCGGACGCCTACAATGAGCAGTTCTTC

D: TRBD1
V: TRBV7-9
size: .
J: TRBJ2-7
CDR3: CASSFRSTGVEQYF
DNA: TGTGCCAGCAGCTTCCGATCCACAGGGGTCGAGCAGTACTTC

D: TRBD2
V: TRBV28
size: few
J: TRBJ2-3
CDR3: CASSSPSASGMGSDTQYF
DNA: TGTGCCAGCAGTTCCCCCTCGGCTAGCGGGATGGGGTCAGATACGCAGTATTTT

D: .
V: TRBV14
size: .
J: TRBJ1-2
CDR3: CASSQDYRDGGYTF
DNA: TGTGCCAGCAGCCAAGATTACCGGGACGGTGGCTACACCTTC

D: TRBD1
V: TRBV12-3/TRBV12-4
size: .
J: TRBJ2-1
CDR3: CASSFTRGRGQNEQFF
DNA: TGTGCCAGCAGTTTCACCAGGGGCAGGGGGCAAAATGAGCAGTTCTTC